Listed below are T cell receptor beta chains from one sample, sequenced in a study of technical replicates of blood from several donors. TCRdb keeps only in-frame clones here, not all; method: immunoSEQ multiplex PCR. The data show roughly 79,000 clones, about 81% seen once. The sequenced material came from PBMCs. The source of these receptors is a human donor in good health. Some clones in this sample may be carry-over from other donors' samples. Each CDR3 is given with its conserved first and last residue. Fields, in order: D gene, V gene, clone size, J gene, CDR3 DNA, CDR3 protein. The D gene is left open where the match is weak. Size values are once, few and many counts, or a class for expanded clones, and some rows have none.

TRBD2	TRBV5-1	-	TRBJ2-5	TGCGCCAGCAGCCGGGAGGGGTTGGAGACCCAGTACTTC	CASSREGLETQYF
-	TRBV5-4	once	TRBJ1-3	TGTGCCAGCAGCCAACAGGGATCTGGAAACACCATATATTTT	CASSQQGSGNTIYF
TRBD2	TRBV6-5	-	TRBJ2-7	TGTGCCAGCAGTTACTCGCTAGCGGGGGGCTACGAGCAGTACTTC	CASSYSLAGGYEQYF
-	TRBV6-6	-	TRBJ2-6	TGTGCCAGCAGTTACGACAGTTCTGGGGCCAACGTCCTGACTTTC	CASSYDSSGANVLTF
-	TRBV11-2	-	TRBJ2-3	TGTGCCAGCAGTCCCGGGGGATTCGGCACAGATACGCAGTATTTT	CASSPGGFGTDTQYF
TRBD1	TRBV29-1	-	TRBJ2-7	TGCAGCGTAATGGACAGGGTACGTGTCGAGCAGTACTTC	CSVMDRVRVEQYF
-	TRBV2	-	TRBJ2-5	TGTGCCAGCAGTGAATCAGACGGGACGGGACTCCAAGAGACCCAGTACTTC	CASSESDGTGLQETQYF
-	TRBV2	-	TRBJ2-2	TGTGCCAGCAGGTTAGCGGGACAGTCGAACACCGGGGAGCTGTTTTTT	CASRLAGQSNTGELFF
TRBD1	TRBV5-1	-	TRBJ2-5	TGCGCCAGCAGCCCTAATACAGGGGCTGGGACCCAGTACTTC	CASSPNTGAGTQYF
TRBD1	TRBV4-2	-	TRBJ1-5	TGTGCCAGCAGCCAAGCCGGGACAGGGGGTCAGCCCCAGCATTTT	CASSQAGTGGQPQHF
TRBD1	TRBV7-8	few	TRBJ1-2	TGTGCCAGCAGCTCCGGACAGGGCGCGAACTATGGCTACACCTTC	CASSSGQGANYGYTF
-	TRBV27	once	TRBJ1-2	TGTGCCAGCAGCCCCGATCAGGGTAAGGGAGGCTACACCTTC	CASSPDQGKGGYTF
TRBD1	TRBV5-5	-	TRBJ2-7	TGTGCCAGCAGCACAGGACAGGGGAAGCAATACGAGCAGTACTTC	CASSTGQGKQYEQYF
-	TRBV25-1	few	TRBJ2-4	TGTGCCAGCAGTGAATCCGCCGGGAACATTCAGTACTTC	CASSESAGNIQYF
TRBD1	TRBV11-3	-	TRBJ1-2	TGTGCCAGCAGCCCCGCAGGGGGAAGCTATGGCTACACCTTC	CASSPAGGSYGYTF
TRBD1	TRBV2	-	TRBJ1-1	TGTGCCGGGCGGGACAGTTTGAACACTGAAGCTTTCTTT	CAGRDSLNTEAFF
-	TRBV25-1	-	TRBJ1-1	TGTGCCAGCACCTCCCCTTCGAACACTGAAGCTTTCTTT	CASTSPSNTEAFF
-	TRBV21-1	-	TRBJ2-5	TGTGCCAGCAGCGCCGGGGGGAGAGGGGAGACCCAGTACTTC	CASSAGGRGETQYF
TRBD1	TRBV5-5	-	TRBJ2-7	TGTGCCAGCAGCGGCCGGGACAGGGACGAGCAGTACTTC	CASSGRDRDEQYF
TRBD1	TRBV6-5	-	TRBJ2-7	TGTGCCAGCAGTGGTTGGGACAGTCTGTCCTACGAGCAGTACTTC	CASSGWDSLSYEQYF
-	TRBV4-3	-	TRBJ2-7	TGCGCCAGCAGCCAAGGTCCGGGTAACGAGCAGTACTTC	CASSQGPGNEQYF
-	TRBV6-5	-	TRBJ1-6	TGTGCCAGCATCCGGGGGGATTCACCCCTCCACTTT	CASIRGDSPLHF
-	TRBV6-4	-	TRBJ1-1	TGTGCCAGCAGTGACTCGGGAGGACAATCTGAAGCTTTCTTT	CASSDSGGQSEAFF
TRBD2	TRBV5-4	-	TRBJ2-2	TGTGCCAGCAGCTTGGCGAATAGCGGGGAGACCGGGGAGCTGTTTTTT	CASSLANSGETGELFF
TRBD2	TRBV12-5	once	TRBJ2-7	TGTGCTAGTGGTTTGGCAAGCGGGATCTACGAGCAGTACTTC	CASGLASGIYEQYF
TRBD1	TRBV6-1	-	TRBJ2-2	TGTGCCAGCAGCCGGACAGGGGTGGACACCGGGGAGCTGTTTTTT	CASSRTGVDTGELFF
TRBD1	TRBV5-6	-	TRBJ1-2	TGTGCCAGCAGCCCGGAAATGGGACAGCCCTATGGCTACACCTTC	CASSPEMGQPYGYTF
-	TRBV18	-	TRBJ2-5	TGTGCCAGCTCCCTCAGTCAGGGCGGCGAGACCCAGTACTTC	CASSLSQGGETQYF
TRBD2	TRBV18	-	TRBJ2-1	TGTGCCAGCTCACTTCTGGTGACTAGCGGGAGGTACGGCGAGCAGTTCTTC	CASSLLVTSGRYGEQFF
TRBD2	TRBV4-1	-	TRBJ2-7	TGCGCCAGCAAGGGGACTAGCTACGAGCAGTACTTC	CASKGTSYEQYF
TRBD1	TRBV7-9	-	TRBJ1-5	TGTGCCAGCAGCGAGACAGGGGTCAATCAGCCCCAGCATTTT	CASSETGVNQPQHF
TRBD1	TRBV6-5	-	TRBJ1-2	TGTGCCAGCAGTTACTCGGGACAGTCATATGGCTACACCTTC	CASSYSGQSYGYTF
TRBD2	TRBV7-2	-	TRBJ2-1	TGTGCCAGCAGCTTTAGCGGGGGGGGGTACAATGAGCAGTTCTTC	CASSFSGGGYNEQFF
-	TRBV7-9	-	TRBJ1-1	TGTGCCAGCAGCCTCGGTTCGTCTCTAATGAACACTGAAGCTTTCTTT	CASSLGSSLMNTEAFF
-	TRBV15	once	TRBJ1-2	TGTGCCACCAGCAGTGGGTGGGCAGGCTACACCTTC	CATSSGWAGYTF
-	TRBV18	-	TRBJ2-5	TGTGCCAGCCGACATGAGACAGGAGAGACCCAGTACTTC	CASRHETGETQYF
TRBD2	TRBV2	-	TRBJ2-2	TGTGCCAGCAGTAGCGGGAGGTCCGGGGAGCTGTTTTTT	CASSSGRSGELFF
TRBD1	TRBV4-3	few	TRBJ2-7	TGCGCCAGCAGCCAAGGGGACAGAGGATCGTACGAGCAGTACTTC	CASSQGDRGSYEQYF
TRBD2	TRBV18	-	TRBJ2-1	TGTGCCAGCTCACCAATAGCGGGAGGGGAGAATGAGCAGTTCTTC	CASSPIAGGENEQFF
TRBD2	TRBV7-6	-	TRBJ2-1	TGTGCCAGCAGCTTAAGTTATCGAGCGGGAGCCTACAATGAGCAGTTCTTC	CASSLSYRAGAYNEQFF
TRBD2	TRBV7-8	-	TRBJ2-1	TGTGCCAGCAGCCCCCCTCTGCGGGAGGGTTGGAATGAGCAGTTCTTC	CASSPPLREGWNEQFF
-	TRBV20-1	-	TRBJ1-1	TGCAGAGGAGCGGGGGGGCCTGAAGCTTTCTTT	CRGAGGPEAFF
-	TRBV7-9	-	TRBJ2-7	TGTGCCAGCAGCGCCTTTGGGGGGGCTTACGAGCAGTACTTC	CASSAFGGAYEQYF
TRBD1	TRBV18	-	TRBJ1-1	TGTGCCAGCTCACCTACCCGGGACAGGGATGCTTGGGCTTTCTTT	CASSPTRDRDAWAFF
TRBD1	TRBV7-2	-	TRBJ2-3	TGTGCCAGCAGCCCCCCGGGACAGGACACAGATACGCAGTATTTT	CASSPPGQDTDTQYF
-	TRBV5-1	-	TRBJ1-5	TGCGCCAGCAGCGAGGTAGCCGGAGGGACTCAGCCCCAGCATTTT	CASSEVAGGTQPQHF
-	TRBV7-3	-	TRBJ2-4	TGTGCCAGCAGTCCACAGGGAGGGGCGCCGTCGAAAAACATTCAGTACTTC	CASSPQGGAPSKNIQYF
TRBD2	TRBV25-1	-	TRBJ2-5	TGTGCCAGCAGTCGCTCCGGGGGGGCCTCAGAGACCCAGTACTTC	CASSRSGGASETQYF
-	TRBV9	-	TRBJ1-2	TGTGCCAGCAGCGTAGCCGGACAGAGGAGCTACACCTTC	CASSVAGQRSYTF
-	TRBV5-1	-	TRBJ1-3	TGCGCCAGCAGCTTGGGCGACATCTCTGGAAACACCATATATTTT	CASSLGDISGNTIYF
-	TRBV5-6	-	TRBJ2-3	TGTGCCAGCAGCCTACGGCGGCCTAGCACAGATACGCAGTATTTT	CASSLRRPSTDTQYF
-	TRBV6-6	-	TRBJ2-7	TGTGCCAGCAGTTACTCGACAGTTTCCTACGAGCAGTACTTC	CASSYSTVSYEQYF
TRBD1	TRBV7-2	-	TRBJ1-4	TGTGCCAGCAGCCCAGCCGGGACAGGGGCAGAAAAACTGTTTTTT	CASSPAGTGAEKLFF
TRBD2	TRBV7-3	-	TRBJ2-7	TGTGCCAGCAGCTTGGGACTAGCGGGAGTAAGTGAGCAGTACTTC	CASSLGLAGVSEQYF
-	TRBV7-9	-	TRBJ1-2	TGTGCCAGCAGCTTTGAGAACTATGGCTACACCTTC	CASSFENYGYTF